The 21 T cell receptor beta chains below all came from one sample that was sequenced in a study of response to subunit inactivated influenza vaccine. MiXCR, run by TCRdb on the RT-PCR reads, gives a single entry per CDR3 protein. The top ten hold over 9% of the sample, which has approximately 300,000 distinct CDR3 sequences, roughly 22% seen once. The sequenced sample was PBMCs from blood, obtained around 22 months after vaccination. The source is a man aged 50 to 69 who received an inactivated influenza vaccine.

This clonotype was seen many times. This rearrangement joins TRBV18 to TRBJ1-5, with 7 bases fitting TRBD1. Germline V CDR1 and CDR2: KGHSH, LQKENI. Trimming at V came to 2 bases and at J to 3 bases, leaving 4 bases not matched to a gene. The CDR3 extends over 15 amino acids. The CDR3, as DNA: TGTGCCAGCTCACCAGGGGGACAGAACAATCAGCCCCAGCATTTT. This sequence encodes CASSPGGQNNQPQHF.

The chain is built from TRBV28 and TRBJ2-7, with TRBD1 matching 7 bases. The germline V gene has CDR1 MDHEN and CDR2 SYDVKM. J gave up 1 base and V 2 bases, and 5 bases lay outside the gene matches. This CDR3 has 15 amino acids. The CDR3 spells CASSLAGGFSYEQYF. DNA of the CDR3: TGTGCCAGCAGTTTAGCAGGGGGTTTTTCCTACGAGCAGTACTTC. Combining the CDR3 with reference TRBV28 and TRBJ2-7 gives the whole variable domain DVKVTQSSRYLVKRTGEKVFLECVQDMDHENMFWYRQDPGLGLRLIYFSYDVKMKEKGDIPEGYSVSREKKERFSLILESASTNQTSMYLCASSLAGGFSYEQYFGPGTRLTVT.

This clonotype was detected many times. The chain employs TRBV7-9 and TRBJ1-1; 7 bases fit TRBD1. The trim removed 10 bases at V and 8 bases at J, leaving 7 bases unmatched. Per the germline V gene, CDR1 is SEHNR and CDR2 is FQNEAQ (reference sequence). This CDR3 spans 11 amino acids. In DNA form, the CDR3 reads TGTGCCACCACAGGGGTTGGAGAAGCTTTCTTT. The encoded protein is CATTGVGEAFF.

Remarks on this clonotype: A much more abundant neighbour one base away suggests this may be a read error. The chain has TRBV20-1 and TRBJ1-5; D is uncertain. CDR3 length: 12 residues. Germline V gene data show CDR1 as DFQATT and CDR2 as SNEGSKA (reference sequence). The CDR3 loop is CSADGPNQSQHF. In DNA form, the CDR3 reads TGCAGTGCCGACGGACCCAATCAGTCCCAGCATTTT.

The rearrangement links TRBV16 to TRBJ1-1, with D uncertain. V lost 4 bases and J 6 bases, leaving 15 bases between the germline ends. The CDR3 has 14 residues. Germline V gene data show CDR1 as KGHSY and CDR2 as FQNENV. CDR3 nucleotides: TGTGCCAGCAGCCCGCCCATTGGGCGCGCTGAAGCTTTCTTT. Protein product: CASSPPIGRAEAFF. Full variable domain (outside the CDR3, taken from reference TRBV16 and TRBJ1-1): GEEVAQTPKHLVRGEGQKAKLYCAPIKGHSYVFWYQQVLKNEFKFLISFQNENVFDETGMPKERFSAKCLPNSPCSLEIQATKLEDSAVYFCASSPPIGRAEAFFGQGTRLTVV.

Only a few counts were recorded for this clonotype. The gene calls are TRBV12-3 or TRBV12-4 and TRBJ1-2; tentatively, D is TRBD1 (6 bases). Trimming removed 3 bases from V and 5 bases from J, with 22 bases in between. There are 17 residues in the CDR3. The CDR3: CASSFRARGERGYGYTF. CDR3 DNA sequence: TGTGCCAGCAGTTTCAGGGCCAGGGGCGAAAGAGGGTATGGCTACACCTTC.

The chain recombines TRBV2 with TRBJ2-7; no clear D gene. CDR3 length: 13 residues. Germline loops: CDR1 SNHLY, CDR2 FYNNEI. V was clipped by 6 bases and J by 3 bases, with 12 bases between them. CDR3: CASRGSTRYEQYF. CDR3 bases: TGTGCCAGCAGGGGCAGCACTCGCTACGAGCAGTACTTC.

This clonotype has a handful of counts. In DNA, the CDR3 is TGTGCCAGCAGCCCGGGAGGCTATAATTCACCCCTCCACTTT. Translation: CASSPGGYNSPLHF. V gene TRBV7-2 combines with J gene TRBJ1-6; D is unresolved. This CDR3 has 14 residues. Between the trimmed V and J ends, which lost 5 bases and 3 bases, there was a span of 8 bases. Looked up from germline, CDR1 is SGHTA and CDR2 is FQGNSA.

Ten or more counts support this clonotype. This chain links TRBV27 with TRBJ2-7; the match to TRBD2 covers 11 bases. Germline trimming cut 6 bases from V and 5 bases from J; bases unmatched to any gene: 15. This CDR3 spans 17 amino acids. Germline CDR1 is MNHEY and CDR2 is SMNVEV (reference sequence). The CDR3 loop is CASRRLPTSGSIHEQYF. DNA for the CDR3: TGTGCCAGCAGGCGACTCCCTACTAGCGGGAGTATCCACGAGCAGTACTTC.

This chain connects TRBV6-6 to TRBJ2-7; no reliable D call. The germline V gene encodes CDR1 MNHNY and CDR2 SVGAGI (reference sequence). The CDR3 is 13 residues long. The V gene lost 7 bases and the J gene lost 3 bases, with 13 bases spanning the gap. Here the CDR3 reads CASTARAFYEQYF. The CDR3 nucleotides read TGTGCCAGCACCGCCCGCGCCTTCTACGAGCAGTACTTC.

This clonotype has a count of ten or more. V usage is TRBV20-1 and J usage is TRBJ1-2; the match to TRBD1 covers 8 bases. The germline V gene has CDR1 DFQATT and CDR2 SNEGSKA (reference sequence). The CDR3 spans 14 residues. J lost 3 bases, V lost 4 bases, and 7 bases had no gene match. CDR3 sequence: CSATGGQAHYGYTF. In nucleotides, the CDR3 is TGCAGTGCTACGGGGGGACAGGCTCACTATGGCTACACCTTC.

This clonotype has a handful of counts. This sequence joins TRBV20-1 and TRBJ1-5, with D possibly TRBD1 on 5 matching bases. Trimming left V 1 base short and J 1 base short, with 11 bases between. This CDR3 spans 15 amino acids. Looked up from germline, CDR1 is DFQATT and CDR2 is SNEGSKA (reference sequence). The CDR3 bases are TGCAGTGCTAGAGTAGGGGAACTAAGCAATCAGCCCCAGCATTTT. Its translation: CSARVGELSNQPQHF.

This clonotype was observed a handful of times. The chain couples TRBV29-1 to TRBJ2-1, with a tentative D call TRBD2 (5 bases). V lost 5 bases, J lost 0 bases, and 8 bases lay in between. The CDR3 extends over 13 amino acids. The germline CDR1 and CDR2 sequences are SQVTM and ANQGSEA. The DNA of the CDR3 is TGCAGCGTTTCGGGGAGCTCCTACAATGAGCAGTTCTTC. Protein sequence: CSVSGSSYNEQFF.

This chain uses TRBV24-1 with TRBJ2-3, with unresolved D. V was trimmed by 3 bases and J by 6 bases, leaving 9 bases between them. CDR3 length: 13 residues. Germline V gives CDR1 KGHDR, CDR2 SFDVKD. DNA of the CDR3: TGTGCCACCAGTGATCCAGATATGGATACGCAGTATTTT. The encoded protein is CATSDPDMDTQYF.

This clonotype was observed a handful of times. The chain joins TRBV20-1 to TRBJ2-4; 8 nucleotides agree with TRBD2. Germline CDR1 reads DFQATT; CDR2 reads SNEGSKA (reference sequence). V gave up 4 bases and J gave up 8 bases; unmatched junction bases: 4. CDR3 size: 12 residues. The CDR3 is CSATAGEDIQYF. Here the CDR3 DNA reads TGCAGTGCTACAGCGGGAGAGGACATTCAGTACTTC.

This clonotype has a single count. This chain links TRBV4-1 with TRBJ2-1; 9 bases align to TRBD1. V was pared by 1 base and J by 7 bases, with 8 bases of the junction left unmatched. CDR1 and CDR2 (germline): MGHRA, YSYEKL. This CDR3 region has 16 residues. The CDR3 DNA reads as TGCGCCAGCAGCCAAGCTTCCGGGACAGGGTGGAATGAGCAGTTCTTC. This encodes CASSQASGTGWNEQFF.

The rearrangement links TRBV15 to TRBJ1-1; TRBD1 agrees at 8 bases. The germline gives CDR1 LNHNV, CDR2 YYDKDF (reference sequence). V trimming: 3 bases; J trimming: 5 bases; junction bases outside the gene matches: 11. The CDR3 runs 16 residues. The DNA of the CDR3 is TGTGCCACCAGCAGCCTGCCCCAGGGGGCGCGAACTGAAGCTTTCTTT. The encoded protein is CATSSLPQGARTEAFF.

The gene calls are TRBV20-1 and TRBJ1-5; D remains unclear. The CDR3 is made up of 15 amino acids. Trimming took off 3 bases at V and 4 bases at J, with 16 bases between the two ends. Germline CDR1 and CDR2: DFQATT and SNEGSKA (reference sequence). Written as DNA, the CDR3 is TGCAGTGCTAGGGCATTAGGAATAGGGAATCAGCCCCAGCATTTT. Translated: CSARALGIGNQPQHF.

The chain links TRBV2 to TRBJ2-7, with D perhaps assigned TRBD1 or TRBD2 (7 bases each). Trimming shortened V by 0 bases and J by 8 bases, and 14 bases separated the two germline ends. CDR1 SNHLY and CDR2 FYNNEI come from the germline V gene. The CDR3 consists of 14 residues. The DNA of the CDR3 is TGTGCCAGCAGTGAAGCCGGCAGGGGGGGGAAGCAGTACTTC. Its protein is CASSEAGRGGKQYF.

This clonotype has a handful of counts. V is TRBV10-2 and J is TRBJ2-7, with D possibly matching TRBD2 (6 bases). There are 13 residues in the CDR3. Trimming took off 8 bases at V and 4 bases at J, with 15 bases between the two ends. Germline V gene sequence: CDR1 WSHSY, CDR2 SAAADI. DNA of the CDR3: TGCGCCAGCCTCGGGGAGGAGTCTTACGAGCAGTACTTC. Residues: CASLGEESYEQYF.

The chain is built from TRBV6-4 and TRBJ1-5; 8 bases fit TRBD1. CDR1 and CDR2 (germline): MRHNA, SNTAGT. After removal of 3 bases from V and 6 bases from J, the junction contained 10 bases not matched to a gene. This CDR3 has 16 residues. CDR3 in DNA: TGTGCCAGCAGTGATTTGGACAGGGAAAGGGGTCAGCCCCAGCATTTT. This encodes CASSDLDRERGQPQHF.